The clone carrying this T cell receptor beta chain was counted many times. The target antigen is unknown. This sample stems from a study of T cells in Graves' hyperthyroidism and ophthalmopathy. Findings of the study overall: Blood also showed most of the thyroid clonotypes that were expanded above 0.001. Ophthalmopathy stood apart from stable hyperthyroidism in a 13 V-J model.

Patients were aged 18 to 65, had disease duration under 2 months, and had newly diagnosed hyperthyroidism. Thyroid ultrasound, orbital computed tomography, clinical symptoms, and serum thyroxine and TRAb underpinned diagnoses. The CDR3 regions of TCR beta were amplified from RNA transcripts. First-round RT-PCR targeting the TCR CDR3 was performed with the HTBI primer set. TCRdb processed the multiplex PCR reads anew with MiXCR; each CDR3 protein has one entry. This sample carries roughly 380,000 distinct CDR3 sequences, roughly an eighth of them seen once, and the ten largest clones take around 5.3%. The source is a woman under 30 with Graves' hyperthyroidism. Material: blood.

The CDR3 DNA reads TGTGCCAGCAGTTACGAGTATGGCGGGAGGGCAAGTACAGATACGCAGTATTTT. Protein: CASSYEYGGRASTDTQYF. The chain carries TRBV6-2 or TRBV6-3 and TRBJ2-3; 9 nucleotides match TRBD2. The germline gives CDR1 MNHEY, CDR2 SVGEGT. This CDR3 spans 18 amino acids. V was pared by 2 bases and J by 3 bases, with 12 bases of the junction left unmatched.